Sequencing of this TCR beta chain was carried out in a study of cytomegalovirus exposure and HLA in healthy donors. Whole-study findings and limits: When analyzed later, the rates of TCR association showed variation by HLA locus, with DRB1 the most and HLA-C the fewest. Later work found most CMV-associated TCR beta chains apparently HLA-restricted.

This clone occurred once. Its cognate antigen is unknown. This CDR3 is 15 amino acids long. CDR1 and CDR2 (germline): LGHNA, YNFKEQ. The V segment lost 3 bases and the J segment 6 bases; nucleotides outside the gene matches: 6. The PCR employed 60 Vbeta primers together with 13 Jbeta primers. Assay: immunoSEQ multiplex PCR; the TCRdb copy retains only in-frame clones and omits some. The table records 170,000 or so clones, 84% of them present only once. All the people who gave samples were healthy bone marrow donors. Sequencing used PBMCs. The TCR comes from a girl aged 10 to 17 in good health and CMV-seropositive. The chain uses TRBV4-2 and TRBJ2-5, with 11 bases matching TRBD2. CDR3 loop: CASSQDSGGVKTQYF. CDR3 nucleotide sequence: TGTGCCAGCAGCCAGGATAGCGGGGGGGTAAAGACCCAGTACTTC.